This TCR beta chain was identified during a study of T cell repertoires in cytomegalovirus infection. The CDR3 extends over 17 amino acids. Germline V gene data show CDR1 as SGHTA and CDR2 as FQGNSA. TCRdb fed the reads into MiXCR, producing one record per CDR3 protein. This table has some 920,000 distinct CDR3 sequences, roughly 30% appearing once. On this clonotype: Its antigen remains unknown. Mismatch with germline at one junction end may stem from a read error.

V gene TRBV7-2 combines with J gene TRBJ2-1; the match to TRBD2 covers 14 bases. The starting material was cultured CD8+ T cells from PBMCs, obtained from culture after CMV antigen stimulation. This sequence originates from a human donor in good health (CMV status not recorded). Some clones in this sample may be carry-over from other donors' samples. The CDR3 DNA follows: TGTGTCAGCAGCGTGGACGGGACTAGCGGGGGAAATGTTGAGCAGTTCTTC. It encodes CVSSVDGTSGGNVEQFF. Drawing the rest from reference TRBV7-2 and TRBJ2-1, the complete variable domain is GAGVSQSPSNKVTEKGKDVELRCDPISGHTALYWYRQSLGQGLEFLIYFQGNSAPDKSGLPSDRFSAERTGGSVSTLTIQRTQQEDSAVYLCVSSVDGTSGGNVEQFFGPGTRLTVL.